The source of this T cell receptor beta chain is a study of CD8 T cells in Susac syndrome (dated by TCRdb to between 2017 and 2020). A note on the overall study: Among the Susac syndrome patients who were sequenced, clinically active disease was present in over 5 and clinical remission was observed in roughly eight. At the time of blood withdrawal, Susac syndrome patients were either therapy-naive, taking corticosteroids (with some also receiving IVIg), or on IVIg alone. Repertoire sequencing was used to test whether CD8+ T cell activation and differentiation in Susac syndrome was antigen driven. What the authors observed across the whole study: In patients with Susac syndrome, the CD4+ T cell repertoire showed no detectable clonal expansion. The number of individuals in the TCR sequencing and HLA analysis was acknowledged as relatively small.

On this clonotype: Its cognate antigen has yet to be identified. No quality values exist for individual bases; no much larger clone is one base distant.

RNA was extracted with the RNeasy kit and roughly 0.5 to 1 ug was reverse transcribed using random hexamers. The immunoSEQ multiplex PCR assay, covering 54 Vbeta and 13 Jbeta segments, was used to amplify TCR beta CDR3 regions. PCR amplification bias was corrected using a synthetic template baseline for primer optimization and computational correction. In the original analysis: Reads were assigned to V, D and J genes according to IMGT and analyzed in immunoSEQ Analyzer, with only productive sequences retained. Clonality was calculated as one minus the Shannon entropy normalized by log2 of the number of productive unique sequences. Public and private clones were assessed among the 100 most prevalent clones of each patient and control. Clones were defined as Susac-specific if absent from the healthy and MS cohorts, from 900 to 1,300 published viral clones and from other ImmuneACCESS disease sequences. TCRdb trimmed public reads at Q25 via fastp, called clones via MiXCR and kept in-frame beta chains. Rows are combined by CDR3 protein, so each entry shows the most common genes and DNA. For this entry, the V and J calls and clone size follow TCRdb and not the study's own pipeline. The sample has 71,000 or so distinct CDR3 sequences on record, around 93% of them singletons. The top ten hold roughly 0.16% of the sample.

The germline V gene provides CDR1 SQVTM and CDR2 ANQGSEA. Inclusive of the bounding cysteine and phenylalanine, the CDR3 is 12 residues long. CDR3 DNA only is kept here, 36 bases in frame from base 1. A distance of 7 bases separates the germline ends of V and J, which lose 3 bases and 3 bases respectively. Peripheral blood CD8+ and CD4+ T cells from healthy donors, Susac syndrome patients and multiple sclerosis patients were profiled using high-throughput TCR beta sequencing. The Susac syndrome patients fulfilled recently defined diagnostic criteria for definite or probable disease. Bulk CD8+ and CD4+ T cells were purified magnetically by negative isolation, whereas CD8+ TEMRA cells were enriched by FACS. Blood was collected in EDTA tubes and processed within 24 hours, with PBMCs isolated through density gradient centrifugation. PBMCs intended for TCR sequencing were frozen in liquid nitrogen and were later thawed in a 37 degrees C water bath. Purity of sorted or isolated CD4+, CD8+ and CD8+ TEMRA cells was at least 90%.

The material sequenced was CD4+ T cells from PBMCs. The chain is assembled from TRBV29-1 and TRBJ2-3; the D gene is unclear. This clonotype originated in a human donor with Susac syndrome. CDR3 reads: CSVESRTDTQYF. Read as DNA, the sequence is TGCAGCGTTGAGTCCCGAACAGATACGCAGTATTTT.